One and the same sample provided the 8 T cell receptor beta chains below, sequenced in a study of T cell responses to AZD1222 COVID-19 vaccine. This table comes from immunoSEQ multiplex PCR, and its TCRdb copy is limited to in-frame clones, with some not included. The sample yields roughly 160,000 clones, 90% seen once. The specimen comprised peripheral blood, sampled on day 0 of AZD1222 vaccination. Receptor source: an adult in good health.

V is TRBV3-1 (or the pseudogene TRBV3-2) and J is TRBJ2-3; D ambiguous. From germline, CDR1 is LGHDT and CDR2 YNNKEL (reference sequence). Trimming stripped 7 bases from V and 7 bases from J, with 15 bases between. The CDR3 contains 13 residues. The CDR3 spells CASTGNLGNTQYF. For the CDR3, the DNA is TGTGCCAGCACCGGAAACCTAGGGAATACGCAGTATTTT.

The J gene is TRBJ2-5, the V gene TRBV4-1; D is perhaps TRBD2 (6 bases). V was shortened by 1 base and J by 5 bases, with 14 bases between the two germline ends. Per germline, CDR1 MGHRA and CDR2 YSYEKL. The CDR3 runs 15 residues. The CDR3 here is CASSQAPASVETQYF. In DNA form, the CDR3 reads TGCGCCAGCAGCCAAGCCCCAGCTAGCGTGGAGACCCAGTACTTC.

The chain uses TRBV20-1 and TRBJ1-2; D gene uncertain. This CDR3 contains 11 residues. Germline V gene lookup returns CDR1 DFQATT and CDR2 SNEGSKA (reference sequence). The V end was cut by 3 bases, the J end by 8 bases, with 10 bases between. The DNA of the CDR3 is TGCAGTGCTAGGCTGAATGGCGGCTACACCTTC. Its protein is CSARLNGGYTF.

The V call is TRBV11-2, the J call TRBJ1-1; D call uncertain. The germline V gene has CDR1 SGHAT and CDR2 FQNNGV. Trimming took 4 bases from V and 1 from J, leaving 13 bases between them. The CDR3 loop spans 15 amino acids. The CDR3 protein is CASSSEGFSNTEAFF. CDR3 DNA sequence: TGTGCCAGCAGCTCCGAGGGTTTTTCGAACACTGAAGCTTTCTTT.

The chain has TRBV6-6 and TRBJ1-5, with 8 bases identical to TRBD1. This CDR3 has 13 residues. Germline CDR1 MNHNY, CDR2 SVGAGI (reference sequence). Trimming took 7 bases from V and 6 from J; bases not matched to a gene: 5. CDR3 nucleotide sequence: TGTGCCAGCAATGGACAGGGCATTCAGCCCCAGCATTTT. It translates to CASNGQGIQPQHF.

The chain links TRBV2 to TRBJ1-5; D is unresolved. Trimming left V 1 base short and J 0 bases short, with 4 bases between. Germline V gene lookup returns CDR1 SNHLY and CDR2 FYNNEI. This CDR3 contains 14 residues. The CDR3 here is CASSEVVSNQPQHF. CDR3 coding DNA: TGTGCCAGCAGTGAAGTAGTTAGCAATCAGCCCCAGCATTTT.

The rearrangement uses TRBV5-1 and TRBJ1-1; D possibly corresponds to TRBD1 (5 bases). V was shortened by 4 bases and J by 3 bases, with 22 bases between the two germline ends. This CDR3 has 17 residues. The germline CDR1 and CDR2 sequences are SGHRS and YFSETQ. This chain's CDR3 is CASSPSTAGGADTEAFF. CDR3 nucleotides: TGCGCCAGCAGCCCATCGACTGCCGGCGGGGCTGACACTGAAGCTTTCTTT.

This chain links TRBV9 with TRBJ2-3; D perhaps matches TRBD2 (6 bases). The CDR3 is 14 residues long. CDR1 and CDR2 from the germline V gene are SGDLS and YYNGEE. The V end was cut by 3 bases, the J end by 4 bases, with 12 bases between. The CDR3 nucleotides read TGTGCCAGCAGCGCCGGGACTTTAGCAGATACGCAGTATTTT. As protein: CASSAGTLADTQYF.